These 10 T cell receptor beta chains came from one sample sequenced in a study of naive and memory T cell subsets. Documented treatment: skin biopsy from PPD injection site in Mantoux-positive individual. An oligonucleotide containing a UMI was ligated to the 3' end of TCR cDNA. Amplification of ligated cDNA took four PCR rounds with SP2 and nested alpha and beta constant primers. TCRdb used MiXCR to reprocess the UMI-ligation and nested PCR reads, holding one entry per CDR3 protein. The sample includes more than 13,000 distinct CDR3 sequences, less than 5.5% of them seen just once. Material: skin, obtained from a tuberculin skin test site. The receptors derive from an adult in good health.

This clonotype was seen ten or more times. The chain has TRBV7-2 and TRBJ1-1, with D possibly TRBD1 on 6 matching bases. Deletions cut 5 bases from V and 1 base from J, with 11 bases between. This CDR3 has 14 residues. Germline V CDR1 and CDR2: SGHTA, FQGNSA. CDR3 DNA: TGTGCCAGCAGCCGTGGGGGCACGAACACTGAAGCTTTCTTT. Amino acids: CASSRGGTNTEAFF.

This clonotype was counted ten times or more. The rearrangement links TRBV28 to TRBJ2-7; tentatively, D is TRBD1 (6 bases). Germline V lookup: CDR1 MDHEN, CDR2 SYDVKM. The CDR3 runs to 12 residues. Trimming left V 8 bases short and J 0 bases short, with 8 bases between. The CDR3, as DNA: TGTGCCAGCCGGGACAACTCCTACGAGCAGTACTTC. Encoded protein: CASRDNSYEQYF.

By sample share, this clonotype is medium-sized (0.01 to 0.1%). CDR3 coding DNA: TGTGCCAGCAGTACACCTCAAGGGTGGAATCAGACCCAGTACTTC. It translates to CASSTPQGWNQTQYF. V is TRBV9 and J is TRBJ2-5; D is ambiguous. The CDR3 has 15 amino acids. Trimming removed 5 bases from V and 6 bases from J, with 20 bases in between. Germline CDR1 and CDR2: SGDLS and YYNGEE.

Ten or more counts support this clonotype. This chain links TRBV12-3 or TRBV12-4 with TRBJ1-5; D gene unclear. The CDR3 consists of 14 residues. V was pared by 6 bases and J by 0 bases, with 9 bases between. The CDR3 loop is CASRRAASNQPQHF. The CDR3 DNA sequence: TGTGCCAGCAGAAGGGCAGCTAGCAATCAGCCCCAGCATTTT.

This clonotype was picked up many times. The chain's CDR3 is CASSSPTGGGPYNSPLHF. The CDR3 nucleotides read TGTGCCAGCAGCTCCCCCACAGGGGGAGGCCCCTATAATTCACCCCTCCACTTT. This rearrangement joins TRBV7-2 to TRBJ1-6, with 8 bases lining up with TRBD1. Per germline, CDR1 SGHTA and CDR2 FQGNSA. The CDR3 sequence is 18 residues long. The junction had 10 bases not matched to a gene; V was cut back by 4 bases and J by 2 bases.

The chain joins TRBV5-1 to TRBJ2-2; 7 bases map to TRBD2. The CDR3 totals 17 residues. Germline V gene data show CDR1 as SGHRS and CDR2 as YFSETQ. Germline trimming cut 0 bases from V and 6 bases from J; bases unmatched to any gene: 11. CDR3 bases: TGCGCCAGCAGCTTGGCGATCGGAGGGGAGGGCCCCGGGGAGCTGTTTTTT. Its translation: CASSLAIGGEGPGELFF. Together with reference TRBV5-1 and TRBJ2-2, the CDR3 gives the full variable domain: KAGVTQTPRYLIKTRGQQVTLSCSPISGHRSVSWYQQTPGQGLQFLFEYFSETQRNKGNFPGRFSGRQFSNSRSEMNVSTLELGDSALYLCASSLAIGGEGPGELFFGEGSRLTVL.

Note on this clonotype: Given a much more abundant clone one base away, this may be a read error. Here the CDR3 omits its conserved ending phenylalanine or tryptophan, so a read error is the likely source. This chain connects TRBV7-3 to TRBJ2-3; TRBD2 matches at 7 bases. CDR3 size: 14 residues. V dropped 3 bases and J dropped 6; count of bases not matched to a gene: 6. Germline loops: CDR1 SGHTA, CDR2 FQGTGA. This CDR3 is CASSLGLRPDTQYL. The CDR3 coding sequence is TGTGCCAGCAGCTTGGGACTACGGCCCGATACGCAGTATTTG.

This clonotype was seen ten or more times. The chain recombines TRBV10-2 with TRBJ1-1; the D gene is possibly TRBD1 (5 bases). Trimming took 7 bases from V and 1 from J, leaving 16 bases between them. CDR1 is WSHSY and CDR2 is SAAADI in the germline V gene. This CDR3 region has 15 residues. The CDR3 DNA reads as TGCGCCAGCACAATTCCCGGGACGGGGAACACTGAAGCTTTCTTT. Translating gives CASTIPGTGNTEAFF.

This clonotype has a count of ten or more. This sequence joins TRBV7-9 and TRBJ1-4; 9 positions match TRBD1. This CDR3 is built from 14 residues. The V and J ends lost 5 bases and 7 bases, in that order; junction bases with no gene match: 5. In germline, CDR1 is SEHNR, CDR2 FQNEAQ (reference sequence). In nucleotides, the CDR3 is TGTGCCAGCAGCCTACAGGGGGCCGGTGAAAAACTGTTTTTT. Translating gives CASSLQGAGEKLFF.

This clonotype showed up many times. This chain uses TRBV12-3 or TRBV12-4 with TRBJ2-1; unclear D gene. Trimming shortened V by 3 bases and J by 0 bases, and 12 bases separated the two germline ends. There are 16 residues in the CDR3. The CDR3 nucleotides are TGTGCCAGCAGTTTGGCCAGACGCCTCTCCTACAATGAGCAGTTCTTC. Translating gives CASSLARRLSYNEQFF.